The sequence of this T cell receptor beta chain was determined in a study of vaccination and CD4 T cells after COVID-19. Study-wide context: The peptides that stimulated the cells were overlapping spike peptides from SARS-CoV-2, HCoV-NL63, HCoV-OC43 and HCoV-229E.

Treatment indicated: 10-day PBMC culture with coronavirus spike peptide pools or control peptides (ViraFEST assay). The ViraFEST method relied on peptide pools to expand antigen-specific T cells, followed by TCR sequencing. Spanning March to December 2020, the positive PCR dates came before US Alpha, Beta and Delta variants. Germline V gives CDR1 MNHNS, CDR2 SASEGT. The V end was cut by 6 bases, the J end by 4 bases, with 15 bases between. CDR3 length: 14 residues. This clonotype came up a few times. Its matching antigen is unknown. At the Johns Hopkins FTIC core, DNA taken from cultured CD4+ T cells was sequenced by way of the Oncomine TCR Beta short-read assay. TCRdb ran MiXCR on the PCR reads and lists one entry per CDR3 protein. The repertoire holds about 11,000 distinct CDR3 sequences, with about 50% as singletons.

This receptor was identified in a human donor with COVID-19. The gene calls are TRBV6-1 and TRBJ2-5; weak D call: TRBD1 (6 bases). This material consisted of cultured CD4+ T cells from blood, taken after SARS-CoV-2 vaccination. For the CDR3, the DNA is TGTGCCAGCAGAGGCACAGGGTGGCGAGAGACCCAGTACTTC. Translation: CASRGTGWRETQYF.